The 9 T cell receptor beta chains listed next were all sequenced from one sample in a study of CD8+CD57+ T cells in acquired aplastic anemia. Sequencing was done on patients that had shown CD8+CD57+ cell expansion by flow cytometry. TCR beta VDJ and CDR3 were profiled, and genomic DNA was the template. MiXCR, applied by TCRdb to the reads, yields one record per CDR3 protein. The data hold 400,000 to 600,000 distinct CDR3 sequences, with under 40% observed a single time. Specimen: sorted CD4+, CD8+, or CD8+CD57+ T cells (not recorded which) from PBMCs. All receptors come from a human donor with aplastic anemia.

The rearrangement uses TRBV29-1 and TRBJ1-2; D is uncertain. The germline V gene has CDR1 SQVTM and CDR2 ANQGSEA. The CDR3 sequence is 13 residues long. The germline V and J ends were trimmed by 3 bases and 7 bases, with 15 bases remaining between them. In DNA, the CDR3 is TGCAGCGTTGAGGAGGGTCCGCTCGGTGGCTACACCTTC. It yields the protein CSVEEGPLGGYTF.

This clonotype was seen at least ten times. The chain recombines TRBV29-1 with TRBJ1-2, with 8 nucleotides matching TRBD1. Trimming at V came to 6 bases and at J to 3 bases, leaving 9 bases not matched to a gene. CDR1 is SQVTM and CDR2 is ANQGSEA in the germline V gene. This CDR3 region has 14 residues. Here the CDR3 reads CSVLSGTGDYGYTF. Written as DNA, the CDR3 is TGCAGCGTACTATCCGGGACAGGCGACTATGGCTACACCTTC.

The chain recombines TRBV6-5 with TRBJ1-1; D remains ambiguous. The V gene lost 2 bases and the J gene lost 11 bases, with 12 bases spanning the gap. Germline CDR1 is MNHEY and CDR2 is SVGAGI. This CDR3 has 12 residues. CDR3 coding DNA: TGTGCCAGCAGTTACCCTTCCAAAGGCGCTTTCTTT. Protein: CASSYPSKGAFF.

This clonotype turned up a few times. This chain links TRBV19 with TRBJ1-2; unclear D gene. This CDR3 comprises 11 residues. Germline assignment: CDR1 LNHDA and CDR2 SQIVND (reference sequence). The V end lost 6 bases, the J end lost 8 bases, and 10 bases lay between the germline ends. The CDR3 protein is CASSQQGGYTF. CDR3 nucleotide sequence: TGTGCCAGTAGCCAACAAGGCGGCTACACCTTC. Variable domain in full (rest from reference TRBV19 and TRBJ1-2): DGGITQSPKYLFRKEGQNVTLSCEQNLNHDAMYWYRQDPGQGLRLIYYSQIVNDFQKGDIAEGYSVSREKKESFPLTVTSAQKNPTAFYLCASSQQGGYTFGSGTRLTVV.

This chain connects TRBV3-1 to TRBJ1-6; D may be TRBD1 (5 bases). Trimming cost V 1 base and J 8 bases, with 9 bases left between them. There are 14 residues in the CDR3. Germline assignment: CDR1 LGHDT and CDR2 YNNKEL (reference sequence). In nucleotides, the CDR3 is TGTGCCAGCAGCCAAGTGGGGGGTTATTCACCCCTCCACTTT. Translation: CASSQVGGYSPLHF.

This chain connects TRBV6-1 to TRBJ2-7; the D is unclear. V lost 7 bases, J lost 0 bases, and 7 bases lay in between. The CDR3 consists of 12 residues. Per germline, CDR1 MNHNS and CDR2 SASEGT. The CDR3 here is CASTESSYEQYF. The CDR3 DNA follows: TGTGCCAGCACCGAGAGCTCCTACGAGCAGTACTTC.

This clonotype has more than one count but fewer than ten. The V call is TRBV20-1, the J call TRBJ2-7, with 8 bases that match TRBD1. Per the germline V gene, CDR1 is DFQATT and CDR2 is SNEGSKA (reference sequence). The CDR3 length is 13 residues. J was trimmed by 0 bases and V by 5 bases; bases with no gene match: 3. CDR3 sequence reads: CSAHRGSSYEQYF. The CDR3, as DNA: TGCAGTGCTCACAGGGGGAGCTCCTACGAGCAGTACTTC.

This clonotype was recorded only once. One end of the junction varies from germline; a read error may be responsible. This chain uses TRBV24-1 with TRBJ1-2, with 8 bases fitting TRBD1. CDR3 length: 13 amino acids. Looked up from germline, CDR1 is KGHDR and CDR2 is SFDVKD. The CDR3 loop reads CATSDPTGDGCTF. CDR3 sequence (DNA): TGTGCCACCAGTGATCCGACAGGGGATGGCTGCACCTTC.

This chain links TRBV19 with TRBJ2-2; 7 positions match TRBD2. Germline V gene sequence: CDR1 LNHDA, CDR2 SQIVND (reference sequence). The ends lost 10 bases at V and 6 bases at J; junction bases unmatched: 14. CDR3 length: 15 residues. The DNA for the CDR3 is TGTGCCACCACGGGGGGTGATTCGTGGGCCGGGGAGCTGTTTTTT. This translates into CATTGGDSWAGELFF. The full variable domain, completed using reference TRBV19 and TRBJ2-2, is DGGITQSPKYLFRKEGQNVTLSCEQNLNHDAMYWYRQDPGQGLRLIYYSQIVNDFQKGDIAEGYSVSREKKESFPLTVTSAQKNPTAFYLCATTGGDSWAGELFFGEGSRLTVL.